These T cell receptor beta chains were read from a single sample in a study of blood T cell repertoires in COVID-19. Profiling relied on immunoSEQ multiplex PCR, and the TCRdb table lists in-frame clones only, not all of them. The table shows 300,000 to 350,000 clones, with around 85% occurring only once. Sequenced sample: PBMCs or T cells enriched from blood (not recorded which). The source of these receptors is a man aged 25 to 45 who had recovered from COVID-19. CDR3s include the opening cysteine and the closing phenylalanine or tryptophan. D genes are given only for firm matches. Size is omitted from some rows. Given values are once, few, many or a class for expanded clones.

j_gene,d_gene,v_gene,abundance,len,CDR3aa,CDR3nt
TRBJ1-3,-,TRBV10-3,-,15,CAIKMGGSSGNTIYF,TGTGCCATCAAGATGGGAGGTAGCTCTGGAAACACCATATATTTT
TRBJ2-1,TRBD2,TRBV7-9,few,14,CASSSGLAGGKPFF,TGTGCCAGCAGCTCGGGACTAGCGGGGGGGAAACCGTTCTTC
TRBJ2-1,TRBD1,TRBV7-3,-,18,CASSSQGESYSSYNEQFF,TGTGCCAGCAGCTCACAGGGGGAATCCTATAGCTCCTACAATGAGCAGTTCTTC
TRBJ1-2,-,TRBV4-1,-,16,CASSQPFAAGERGYTF,TGCGCCAGCAGCCAACCTTTCGCGGCGGGAGAACGAGGCTACACCTTC
TRBJ2-2,-,TRBV10-3,once,14,CAISETGYTGELFF,TGTGCCATCAGCGAGACAGGCTACACCGGGGAGCTGTTTTTT
TRBJ1-6,-,TRBV12-3/TRBV12-4,once,12,CASSFPNSPLHF,TGTGCCAGCAGTTTCCCGAATTCACCCCTCCACTTT
TRBJ1-4,-,TRBV4-2,once,12,CASSQVPGELFF,TGTGCCAGCAGCCAAGTTCCCGGAGAACTGTTTTTT
TRBJ1-2,-,TRBV6-5,once,14,CASSLGTPDYGYTF,TGTGCCAGCAGCCTCGGGACACCAGACTATGGCTACACCTTC
TRBJ2-4,TRBD2,TRBV5-4,-,14,CASSRAGGENIQYF,TGTGCCAGCAGCCGCGCGGGGGGGGAGAACATTCAGTACTTC
TRBJ1-1,-,TRBV5-8,-,14,CASRQVKGDTEAFF,TGTGCCAGCAGACAGGTCAAGGGGGACACTGAAGCTTTCTTT
TRBJ2-1,-,TRBV6-5,-,13,CASSYWQDNEQFF,TGTGCCAGCAGTTACTGGCAGGACAATGAGCAGTTCTTC
TRBJ2-5,TRBD2,TRBV9,-,16,CASSATSGGTVETQYF,TGTGCCAGCAGCGCCACTAGCGGGGGAACGGTAGAGACCCAGTACTTC
TRBJ1-2,TRBD1,TRBV5-1,-,17,CASSGGTGGNSNYGYTF,TGCGCCAGCAGCGGAGGGACAGGCGGTAACTCTAACTATGGCTACACCTTC
TRBJ2-7,-,TRBV6-2/TRBV6-3,-,16,CASSYGPGGGAYEQYF,TGTGCCAGCAGTTACGGGCCCGGAGGAGGGGCCTACGAGCAGTACTTC
TRBJ2-7,-,TRBV12-1,once,13,CASSLHSSYEQYF,TGTGCCAGCAGCTTGCACAGCTCCTACGAGCAGTACTTC
TRBJ2-3,TRBD1,TRBV5-8,-,15,CASSQTGSSTDTQYF,TGTGCCAGCAGCCAGACAGGGTCTAGCACAGATACGCAGTATTTT
TRBJ2-3,-,TRBV18,-,15,CASSPPRAGTDTQYF,TGTGCCAGCTCACCACCCCGTGCGGGCACAGATACGCAGTATTTT
TRBJ1-5,-,TRBV6-4,-,16,CASRDPRGGGNQPQHF,TGTGCCAGCAGGGACCCCCGGGGTGGGGGCAATCAGCCCCAGCATTTT
TRBJ2-7,TRBD2,TRBV30,-,15,CAWPDSSGGSYEQYF,TGTGCCTGGCCAGACTCAAGCGGGGGTTCCTACGAGCAGTACTTC
TRBJ2-7,TRBD1,TRBV5-1,-,14,CASSSTGDAYEQYF,TGCGCCAGCAGCTCTACAGGGGATGCCTACGAGCAGTACTTC
TRBJ2-5,TRBD1,TRBV5-1,-,14,CASERSGGSETQYF,TGCGCCAGCGAGAGGTCAGGGGGTTCGGAGACCCAGTACTTC
TRBJ1-2,TRBD1,TRBV30,-,12,CAWSEDRGRSFF,TGTGCCTGGAGTGAGGACAGGGGGCGATCCTTCTTC
TRBJ2-5,-,TRBV7-2,few,14,CASSLGDSRKTQYF,TGTGCCAGCAGCTTAGGGGACTCCCGCAAGACCCAGTACTTC
TRBJ2-2,TRBD1,TRBV5-1,-,17,CASSIGGTGGLAGELFF,TGCGCCAGCAGCATCGGGGGGACAGGGGGCCTTGCCGGGGAGCTGTTTTTT
TRBJ2-3,-,TRBV6-4,-,14,CASSEGTSTDTQYF,TGTGCCAGCAGTGAAGGGACTTCCACAGATACGCAGTATTTT
TRBJ1-2,-,TRBV6-5,-,14,CASSIRGQGLGYTF,TGTGCCAGCAGTATAAGGGGCCAGGGGTTAGGCTACACCTTC
TRBJ2-1,TRBD2,TRBV7-6,-,16,CASSLGRRGDHNEQFF,TGTGCCAGCAGCTTAGGGCGGCGGGGGGACCACAATGAGCAGTTCTTC
TRBJ1-2,TRBD1,TRBV30,-,13,CAWNGDRYYGYTF,TGTGCCTGGAACGGGGACAGATACTATGGCTACACCTTC
TRBJ2-1,TRBD2,TRBV10-1,once,15,CASSGRTSGGNEQFF,TGCGCCAGCAGTGGAAGGACTAGCGGGGGAAATGAGCAGTTCTTC
TRBJ2-7,-,TRBV7-3,-,16,CASSLTGARVNYEQYF,TGTGCCAGCAGCTTAACTGGGGCCAGGGTAAACTACGAGCAGTACTTC
TRBJ1-2,-,TRBV29-1,-,14,CSVVVPGRDYGYTF,TGCAGCGTTGTTGTACCAGGGAGGGACTATGGCTACACCTTC
TRBJ1-2,-,TRBV7-2,-,17,CASSPRRGSRLWDGYTF,TGTGCCAGCAGCCCCCGAAGGGGCTCACGTCTTTGGGATGGCTACACCTTC
TRBJ1-2,-,TRBV25-1,-,12,CASSFGASGYTF,TGTGCCAGCAGTTTTGGGGCGAGCGGCTACACCTTC
TRBJ1-4,-,TRBV7-9,-,13,CASSLDPEVKLFF,TGTGCCAGCAGCTTAGACCCAGAGGTCAAACTGTTTTTT
TRBJ2-1,TRBD2,TRBV27,once,15,CASSSPGGLHNEQFF,TGTGCCAGCAGTTCCCCGGGGGGGCTCCACAATGAGCAGTTCTTC
TRBJ2-1,TRBD2,TRBV2,-,13,CASNRLAGNEQFF,TGTGCCAGCAACCGACTAGCGGGCAATGAGCAGTTCTTC
TRBJ1-1,-,TRBV10-1,-,14,CASSPTGSDTEAFF,TGCGCCAGCAGTCCTACAGGGAGTGACACTGAAGCTTTCTTT
TRBJ2-7,-,TRBV7-8,-,15,CASSLYRGLSYEQYF,TGTGCCAGCAGCTTATATAGGGGCCTCTCCTACGAGCAGTACTTC
TRBJ2-1,TRBD1,TRBV25-1,-,16,CASSVGGTGGFNEQFF,TGTGCCAGCAGTGTAGGAGGGACAGGGGGCTTCAATGAGCAGTTCTTC
TRBJ1-1,-,TRBV21-1,-,14,CASSPSGHYTEAFF,TGTGCCAGCAGCCCCTCCGGACATTACACTGAAGCTTTCTTT
TRBJ1-2,-,TRBV7-9,once,14,CASSLGGGDYGYTF,TGTGCCAGCAGCTTAGGAGGGGGAGACTATGGCTACACCTTC
TRBJ2-3,-,TRBV7-9,-,16,CASSPLRGSPTDTQYF,TGTGCCAGCAGCCCCCTACGGGGAAGTCCCACAGATACGCAGTATTTT
TRBJ1-6,-,TRBV6-1,-,15,CASSESRQYNSPLHF,TGTGCCAGCAGTGAGTCGCGGCAGTATAATTCACCCCTCCACTTT
TRBJ1-4,-,TRBV7-6,-,14,CASSQDRVNEKLFF,TGTGCCAGCAGCCAGGACAGAGTTAATGAAAAACTGTTTTTT